This TCR beta chain came from a study of cytomegalovirus exposure and HLA in healthy donors (dated by TCRdb to about 2017). Background for the entire study: In an earlier analysis of some 550 of the donors, around 290 Gb of sequence data and roughly 100 million unique TCR beta sequences from roughly 190 million T cells were reported. Four or five DR-DQ haplotypes were treated as single units for association and clustering because of strong linkage in the cohort. Alongside the repertoire data, information on donor age, sex, ethnicity and CMV serostatus was compiled. A later analysis re-examined previously published TCR beta repertoires from around 670 donors and added high-resolution HLA genotyping to investigate patterns of TCR occurrence. In addition to the first cohort of 500 to 850 subjects, a separate validation cohort of approximately 110 different subjects was used. In a later genetic analysis, genome-wide SNP genotypes for about 55% of the roughly 700 donors were used, and that subset was treated as a discovery cohort. The study aimed to test whether signatures of past pathogen exposure could be identified by cataloging public T cell receptors. Every discovery cohort repertoire had been produced on one sequencing platform. The number of typed donors differed by locus: about 629-630 for A, B, C, DRB1 and DQB1; roughly 510 for DQA1; some 610 for DPA1; and roughly 470 for DPB1. An earlier analysis of several hundred of the donors applied high-throughput TCR beta sequencing to assess whether each TCR beta V gene segment acted as functional or pseudogenic. Class I and class II HLA loci were covered by the typing at four-digit resolution. The T cell repertoires of under 700 subjects were profiled by immunosequencing and related to cytomegalovirus serostatus. An early release covering 500 to 750 HLA-typed donors comprised about 300 gigabases of sequencing data and tens of millions of unique TCR sequences. The later analysis used no new phenotypic data to find candidate immune exposures, relying instead on TCR beta sequences and their occurrence across donors. Among the 398 genotyped donors, around 81% belonged to the genetic ancestry cluster associated with self-reported Caucasian donors. Across 300 to 500 genotyped donors of the cohort, an average of 235,054 unique TCR beta nucleotide sequences per donor were sequenced, and 15% to 20% of those sequences were non-productive. To predict cytomegalovirus infection status, the study brought together high-throughput TCR immunosequencing, statistical association of individual TCRs with disease status, and machine learning.

On this clone: What this receptor recognizes is not known. No much larger clonotype is one base removed from it; base qualities were not supplied.

The method behind the library was the immunoSEQ multiplex PCR assay. For the multiplex PCR, a mixture combining 60 forward primers for TCR Vbeta segments and 13 reverse primers for TCR Jbeta segments was used. The CDR3 region of rearranged TCR beta genes was amplified from genomic DNA with a multiplex PCR assay. Amplified TCR beta libraries were sequenced as 87-base-pair reads on the Illumina HiSeq System. The authors processed their data as follows. Across the roughly 700 repertoires, a later analysis counted 80 million or so unique TCR beta chains, 9 million to 14 million of which were shared by at least two donors. To remove PCR and sequencing errors, raw reads were error-corrected and collapsed into unique sequences using a nearest-neighbor algorithm that merged closely related sequences. CDR3 sequences were aligned to IMGT reference sequences to assign V, D and J gene segments. For a sequence to be retained, a match of at least six nucleotides to both a V gene segment and a J gene segment was required. A rearrangement counted as productive if the CDR3 had no stop codons and remained in frame with V and J, and every other rearrangement counted as non-productive. CDR3 was defined by IMGT convention, running from the second conserved V-encoded cysteine to the conserved J-encoded phenylalanine. Sequences without an unambiguous match to a single V gene segment were excluded from the earlier analysis of approximately 600 of the donors. In an earlier analysis of 500 to 750 of the donors, V segments were called functional above 56.7% productive rearrangements and were called segregating when the between-donor standard deviation exceeded 5%. A statistical classification framework was developed to diagnose cytomegalovirus status using the catalog of TCR beta chain sequences. A later analysis assigned V and J genes by comparing TCR nucleotide sequences with IMGT/GENE-DB human TR gene sequences. The TCRdist pipeline was used in a later analysis to assign CDR3 sequences and most-parsimonious VDJ recombination scenarios. In a later analysis, each TCR beta chain was defined by its CDR3 amino acid sequence together with its V-gene family, and reads lacking a unique V-gene family were excluded. A later analysis removed 600 or so highly shared, low-generation-probability nucleotide sequences to deal with suspected cross-contamination and a sequencing artifact. A later analysis calculated a clonal expansion index for each public chain from normalized within-repertoire ranks of inferred template counts. In a later analysis, generation probabilities were computed with a VDJ recombination model fitted to out-of-frame rearrangements, and the resulting probabilities were checked against IGoR. In a later analysis, hypergeometric tests were used to score TCR-TCR, TCR-HLA and TCR-CMV co-occurrence, with a repertoire-size bias correction applied to TCR pairs. A later analysis estimated false discovery rates by permuting HLA or CMV assignments 20 times. In a later analysis, co-occurring TCRs were grouped with DBSCAN, and TCRdist sequence similarity was added when clustering was performed within HLA-allele-positive subsets. Repertoires with fewer than 30,000 or more than 120,000 public chains, plus five repertoires with anomalous nucleotide sharing, were excluded from co-occurrence clustering. TCRdb re-hosts the immuneACCESS table, in-frame sequences only. Its copies lack some clones; in the studies checked, an unresolved V gene accounts for under half of them, and the cause for the rest is not known. The V and J calls and the clone size are those of that table, but D and trimming were determined from the DNA. Here the sample has approximately 130,000 clones; 76% occur a single time. The ten largest clones add up to 1.8% of the sample.

The cohort comprised 670 or so healthy bone marrow donors. All cohort members were sampled while nominally healthy, although unrecorded immune exposures were likely present. The donor tested CMV seropositive and was one of the 289 seropositive cohort members. A peripheral blood sample was collected from each donor, and TCR beta sequencing was performed on peripheral blood mononuclear cells. Genomic DNA was extracted from the blood cell samples with the Qiagen DNeasy Blood Extraction Kit. The CDR3 numbers 14 residues from cysteine through phenylalanine. The kept DNA is CDR3 alone, 42 bases in frame from the first base. The V end gives up 3 bases and the J end 4 bases, leaving 4 bases in the junction not matched to a gene. The germline V gene (reference sequence) yields LNHDA for CDR1 and SQIVND for CDR2. What the authors observed across the whole study: This cohort had only TCR beta chains sequenced, and the lack of alpha or paired-chain data limited which features could be detected. Broadly in line with IMGT annotations, most TCR beta V segments showed up in productive rearrangements about 87% or about 30% of the time in an earlier analysis of 450 to 600 of the donors. V-gene and J-gene trimming of TCR beta chains was associated with a missense DCLRE1C variant in a later genetic analysis, and the association was replicated in an independent cohort. Three of the identified cytomegalovirus-associated TCR beta chains were confirmed in vitro to be specific for cytomegalovirus antigens. While some public TCRs were present in many individuals, most TCR sequences turned up only very rarely across donors. For the cohort, immune exposure information was limited to CMV serostatus. Presence/absence analyses assumed roughly uniform sequencing depth across donors, an assumption that may not hold. Assigning TCR associations to individual alleles was difficult when HLA alleles, especially DR and DQ, strongly co-occurred. In both the original and validation cohorts, the classifier was reported to diagnose cytomegalovirus status with high specificity and sensitivity. Some 15 rarely observed V segments, including chromosome 9 orphons, were excluded from the earlier analysis of approximately 600 of the donors because counts were too low. A cluster of highly shared sequence variants was judged likely to represent a technical artifact of the sequencing pipeline. A later analysis found that most CMV-associated TCR beta chains appeared HLA-restricted, with HLA associations seemingly driven largely by CMV exposure. A later analysis reported that several top co-occurrence clusters appeared linked to parvovirus B19, influenza, CMV and Epstein-Barr virus. A later genetic analysis reported fewer N-insertions in productive TCRs among donors in an Asian-associated ancestry cluster than the approximately 670-donor mean. Because some donors lacked HLA typing at each locus, the association tests relied only on the typed subset. In the study, about 150 TCR beta chains were listed as associated with cytomegalovirus. The authors suggested that the approach could potentially be extended to other disease states and immunological phenotypes. Linkage disequilibrium might explain the correlated functional status among segregating V segments, but an unknown experimental factor could not be ruled out. Compared with equally common non-associated chains, HLA-associated TCR beta chains in a later analysis were more clonally expanded and had lower generation probabilities. Some IMGT-functional V segments, including TRBV6-2 and TRBV6-3, could not be distinguished by the 87-base-pair reads and were therefore excluded. At a false discovery rate of 0.05, a later analysis linked fewer than 20,000 TCR beta sequences to specific HLA alleles. A further reported finding was that TCR beta sequences accurately predicted the HLA-A and HLA-B alleles for most subjects in the first cohort. In a later analysis, the rate of TCR association differed among HLA loci, with DRB1 alleles having the most associated TCRs and HLA-C alleles having the fewest.

The sequenced sample consisted of PBMCs. The clonotype originates from a female donor in good health and CMV-seropositive. The chain uses TRBV19 and TRBJ1-1, with TRBD1 identical over 8 junction bases. The CDR3 protein: CASSINQGATEAFF. The DNA sequence is given as TGTGCCAGTAGTATTAACCAGGGGGCCACTGAAGCTTTCTTT.